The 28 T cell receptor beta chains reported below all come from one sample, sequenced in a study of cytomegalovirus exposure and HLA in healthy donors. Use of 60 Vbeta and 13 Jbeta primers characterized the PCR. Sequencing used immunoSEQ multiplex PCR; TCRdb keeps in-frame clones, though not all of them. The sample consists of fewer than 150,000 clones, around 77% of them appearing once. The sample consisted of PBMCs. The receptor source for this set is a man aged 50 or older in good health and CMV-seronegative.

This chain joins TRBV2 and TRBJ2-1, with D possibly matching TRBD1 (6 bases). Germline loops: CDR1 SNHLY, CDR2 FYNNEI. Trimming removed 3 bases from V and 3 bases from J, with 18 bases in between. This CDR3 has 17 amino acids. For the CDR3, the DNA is TGTGCCAGCAGTGACGACAGGCGGACCCTTTTCTACAATGAGCAGTTCTTC. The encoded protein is CASSDDRRTLFYNEQFF.

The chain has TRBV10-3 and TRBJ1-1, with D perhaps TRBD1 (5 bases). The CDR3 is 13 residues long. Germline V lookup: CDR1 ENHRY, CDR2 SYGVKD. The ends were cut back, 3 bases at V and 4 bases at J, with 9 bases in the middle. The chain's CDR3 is CAISDRVSTEAFF. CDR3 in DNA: TGTGCCATCAGTGACAGGGTTAGCACTGAAGCTTTCTTT.

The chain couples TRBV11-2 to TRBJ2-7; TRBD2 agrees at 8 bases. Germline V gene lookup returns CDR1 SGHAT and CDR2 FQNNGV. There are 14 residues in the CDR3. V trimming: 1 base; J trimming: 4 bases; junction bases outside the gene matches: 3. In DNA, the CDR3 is TGTGCCAGCAGCTTAGTAGCGGGATTGTACGAGCAGTACTTC. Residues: CASSLVAGLYEQYF.

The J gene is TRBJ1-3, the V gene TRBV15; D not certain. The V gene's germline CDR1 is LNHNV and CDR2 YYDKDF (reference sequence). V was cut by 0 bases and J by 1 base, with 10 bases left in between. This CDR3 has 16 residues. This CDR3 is CATSRDQVASGNTIYF. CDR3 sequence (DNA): TGTGCCACCAGCAGAGACCAGGTTGCTTCTGGAAACACCATATATTTT.

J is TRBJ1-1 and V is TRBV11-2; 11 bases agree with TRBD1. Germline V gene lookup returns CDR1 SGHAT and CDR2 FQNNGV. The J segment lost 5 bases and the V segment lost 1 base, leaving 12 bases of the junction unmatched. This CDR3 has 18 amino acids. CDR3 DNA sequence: TGTGCCAGCAGCTTAGCTTTCGTTGGGACAGGGGGACAGACTGAAGCTTTCTTT. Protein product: CASSLAFVGTGGQTEAFF.

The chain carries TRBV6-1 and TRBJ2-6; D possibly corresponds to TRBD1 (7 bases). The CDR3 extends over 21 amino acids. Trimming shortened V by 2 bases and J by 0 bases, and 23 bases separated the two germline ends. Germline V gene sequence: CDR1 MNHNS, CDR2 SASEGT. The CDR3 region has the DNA TGTGCCAGCAGTGAACGACCGTGGGGAGGACAGGTCTTCTCTGGGGCCAACGTCCTGACTTTC. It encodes CASSERPWGGQVFSGANVLTF.

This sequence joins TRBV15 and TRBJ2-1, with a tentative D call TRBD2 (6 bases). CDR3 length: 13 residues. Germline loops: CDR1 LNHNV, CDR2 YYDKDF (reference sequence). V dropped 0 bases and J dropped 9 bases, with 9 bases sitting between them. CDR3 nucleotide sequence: TGTGCCACCAGCAGAGATGAAGCGGGTGAGCAGTTCTTC. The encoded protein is CATSRDEAGEQFF.

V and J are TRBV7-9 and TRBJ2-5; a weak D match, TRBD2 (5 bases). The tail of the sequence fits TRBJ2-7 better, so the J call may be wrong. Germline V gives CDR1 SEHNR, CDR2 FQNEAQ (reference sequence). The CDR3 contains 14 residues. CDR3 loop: CASSSHGGGYEQYF. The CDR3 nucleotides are TGTGCCAGCAGCTCACACGGAGGAGGCTACGAGCAGTACTTC.

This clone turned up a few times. The chain's CDR3 is CASSQDTGNTIYF. CDR3 nucleotide sequence: TGTGCCAGCAGCCAAGATACTGGAAACACCATATATTTT. The chain combines TRBV14 with TRBJ1-3; D remains ambiguous. Germline CDR1 reads SGHDN; CDR2 reads FVKESK. Trimming removed 0 bases at V and 2 bases at J, with 2 bases between. The CDR3 has 13 amino acids.

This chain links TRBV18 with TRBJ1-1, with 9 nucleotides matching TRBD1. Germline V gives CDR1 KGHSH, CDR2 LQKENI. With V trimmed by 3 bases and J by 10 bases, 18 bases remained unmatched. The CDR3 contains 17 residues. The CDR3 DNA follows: TGTGCCAGCTCACCTCTCGGACAGGGGAATGGGCCCAAGCGAGCTTTCTTT. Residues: CASSPLGQGNGPKRAFF.

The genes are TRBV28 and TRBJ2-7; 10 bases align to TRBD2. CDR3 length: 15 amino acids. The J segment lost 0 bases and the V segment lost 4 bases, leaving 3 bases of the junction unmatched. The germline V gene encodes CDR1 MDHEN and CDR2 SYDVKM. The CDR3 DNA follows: TGTGCCAGCAGTTCTGCTAGCGGGAGCTCCTACGAGCAGTACTTC. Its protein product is CASSSASGSSYEQYF.

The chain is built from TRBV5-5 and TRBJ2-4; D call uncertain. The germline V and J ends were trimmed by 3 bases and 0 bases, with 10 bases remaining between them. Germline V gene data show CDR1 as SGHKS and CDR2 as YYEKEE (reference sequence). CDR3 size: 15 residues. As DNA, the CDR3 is TGTGCCAGCAGCTCCCATGGCCTAGCCAAAAACATTCAGTACTTC. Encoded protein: CASSSHGLAKNIQYF.

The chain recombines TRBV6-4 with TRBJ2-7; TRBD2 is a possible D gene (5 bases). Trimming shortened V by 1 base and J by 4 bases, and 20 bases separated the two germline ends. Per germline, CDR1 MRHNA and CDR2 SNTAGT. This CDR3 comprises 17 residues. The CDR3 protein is CASSDWLGAVPNYEQYF. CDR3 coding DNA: TGTGCCAGCAGTGACTGGTTGGGAGCGGTCCCAAATTACGAGCAGTACTTC.

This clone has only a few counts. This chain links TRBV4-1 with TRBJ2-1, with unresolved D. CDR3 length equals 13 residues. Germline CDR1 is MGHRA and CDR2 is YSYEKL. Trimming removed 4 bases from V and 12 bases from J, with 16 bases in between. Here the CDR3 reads CASSPRPPGGQFF. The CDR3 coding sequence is TGCGCCAGCAGCCCGCGGCCTCCCGGTGGGCAGTTCTTC.

For the CDR3, the DNA is TGTGCCAGCAGTGAAGCGTTGAGTCGACGGGTCGGCCCTGGCTACACCTTC. Amino acid sequence: CASSEALSRRVGPGYTF. V is TRBV6-1 and J is TRBJ1-2; no definite D call. V was shortened by 0 bases and J by 7 bases, with 21 bases between the two germline ends. CDR1 and CDR2 from the germline V gene are MNHNS and SASEGT. This CDR3 comprises 17 residues.

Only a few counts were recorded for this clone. CDR3 DNA: TGCGCCAGCAGCTTGGCCGCGACAGGGAGGGAAAAACTGTTTTTT. As protein: CASSLAATGREKLFF. V is TRBV5-1 and J is TRBJ1-4; 7 bases line up with TRBD1. This CDR3 spans 15 amino acids. After removal of 0 bases from V and 8 bases from J, the junction contained 7 bases not matched to a gene. Per germline, CDR1 SGHRS and CDR2 YFSETQ.

This CDR3 is CAWTPGTGAQGEQFF. For the CDR3, the DNA is TGTGCCTGGACTCCCGGGACAGGGGCTCAGGGTGAGCAGTTCTTC. J is TRBJ2-1 and V is TRBV30; 10 nucleotides line up with TRBD1. Looked up from germline, CDR1 is GTSNPN and CDR2 is SVGIG (reference sequence). The CDR3 extends over 15 amino acids. The junction had 12 bases not matched to a gene; V was cut back by 4 bases and J by 9 bases.

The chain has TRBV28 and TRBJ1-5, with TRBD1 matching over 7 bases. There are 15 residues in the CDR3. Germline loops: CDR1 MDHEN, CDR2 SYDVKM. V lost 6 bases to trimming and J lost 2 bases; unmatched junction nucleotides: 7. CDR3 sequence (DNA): TGTGCCAGCAGGAAAACAGACAGGGGCAATCAGCCCCAGCATTTT. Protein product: CASRKTDRGNQPQHF.

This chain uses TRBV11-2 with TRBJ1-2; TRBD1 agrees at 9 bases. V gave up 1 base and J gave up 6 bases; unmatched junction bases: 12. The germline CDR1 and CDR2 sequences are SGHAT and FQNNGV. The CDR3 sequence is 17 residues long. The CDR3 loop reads CASSLVLSTGGLDGYTF. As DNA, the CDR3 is TGTGCCAGCAGCTTAGTTCTTTCCACAGGGGGCCTGGATGGCTACACCTTC.

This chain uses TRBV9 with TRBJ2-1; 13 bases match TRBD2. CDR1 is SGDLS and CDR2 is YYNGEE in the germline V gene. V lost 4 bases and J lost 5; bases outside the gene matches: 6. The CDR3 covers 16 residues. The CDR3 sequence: CASSSRGLAGNNEQFF. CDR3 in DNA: TGTGCCAGCAGCTCACGGGGACTAGCGGGAAACAATGAGCAGTTCTTC.

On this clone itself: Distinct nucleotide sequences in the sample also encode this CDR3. CDR3 in amino acids: CASSPGTGEETQYF. The DNA for the CDR3 is TGTGCCAGCTCACCAGGGACAGGGGAAGAGACCCAGTACTTC. The chain has TRBV18 and TRBJ2-5, with 10 bases fitting TRBD1. CDR3 length: 14 amino acids. Germline V gene sequence: CDR1 KGHSH, CDR2 LQKENI. Losses at the gene ends were 2 bases for V and 3 bases for J; bases not matched to a gene: 0.

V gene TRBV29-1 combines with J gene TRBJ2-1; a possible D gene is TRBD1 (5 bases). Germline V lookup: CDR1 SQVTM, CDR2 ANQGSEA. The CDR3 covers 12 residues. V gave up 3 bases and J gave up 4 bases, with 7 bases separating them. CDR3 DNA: TGCAGCGTTGACAGGGTTTACAATGAGCAGTTCTTC. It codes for CSVDRVYNEQFF.

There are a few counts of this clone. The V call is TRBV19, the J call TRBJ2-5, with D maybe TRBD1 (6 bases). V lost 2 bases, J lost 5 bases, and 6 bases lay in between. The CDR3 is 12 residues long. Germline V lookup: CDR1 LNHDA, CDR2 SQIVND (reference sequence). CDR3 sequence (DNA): TGTGCCAGTAGTATAAGGGGGGAGACCCAGTACTTC. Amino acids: CASSIRGETQYF.

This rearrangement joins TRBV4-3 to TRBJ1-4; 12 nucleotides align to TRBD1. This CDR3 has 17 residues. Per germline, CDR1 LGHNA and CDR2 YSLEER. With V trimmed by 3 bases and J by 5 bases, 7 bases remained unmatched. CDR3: CASSQDGTGGQNEKLFF. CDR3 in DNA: TGCGCCAGCAGCCAGGATGGGACAGGGGGCCAAAATGAAAAACTGTTTTTT.

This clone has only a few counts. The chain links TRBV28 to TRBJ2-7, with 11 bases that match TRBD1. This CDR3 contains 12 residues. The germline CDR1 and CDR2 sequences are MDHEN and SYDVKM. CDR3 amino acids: CATGTGGYEQYF. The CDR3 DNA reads TGTGCAACCGGGACAGGGGGATACGAGCAGTACTTC.

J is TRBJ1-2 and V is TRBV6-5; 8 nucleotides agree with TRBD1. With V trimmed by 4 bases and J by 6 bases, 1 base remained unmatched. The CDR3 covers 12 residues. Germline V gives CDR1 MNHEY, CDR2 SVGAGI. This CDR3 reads CASSSTGDGYTF. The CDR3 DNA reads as TGTGCCAGCAGTTCGACAGGGGATGGCTACACCTTC.

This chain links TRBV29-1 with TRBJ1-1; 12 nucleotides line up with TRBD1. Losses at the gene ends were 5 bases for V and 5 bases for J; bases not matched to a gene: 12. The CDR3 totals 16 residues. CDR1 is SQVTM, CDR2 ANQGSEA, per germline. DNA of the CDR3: TGCAGCGTTCAACTACGGGACAGGGGGCTTCGGACTGAAGCTTTCTTT. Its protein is CSVQLRDRGLRTEAFF.

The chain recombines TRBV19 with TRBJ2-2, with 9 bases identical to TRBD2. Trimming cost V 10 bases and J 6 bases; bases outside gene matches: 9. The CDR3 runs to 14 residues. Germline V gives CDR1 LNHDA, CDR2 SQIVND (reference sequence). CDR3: CATTQVAGAGELFF. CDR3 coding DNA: TGTGCCACCACCCAGGTAGCGGGGGCCGGGGAGCTGTTTTTT.